The rows below give T cell receptor beta chains drawn from one sample of a study. Using its own MiXCR run on the RT-PCR reads, TCRdb lists one record per CDR3 protein. The table records about 680,000 distinct CDR3 sequences, 14% of them present only once. The sequenced sample consisted of memory CD4+ T cells from blood. The receptors shown here come from a female donor in good health, serving as a healthy control. Each CDR3 is given with its conserved first and last residue. D genes are given only for firm matches. Clone size, where shown, is once, few, many, or a class for clones that have expanded.

TRBV24-1	TRBJ1-2	16	few	NA	TGTGCCACCAGTGATTCAGTCCCGGGGTCTTACTATGGCTACACCTTC	CATSDSVPGSYYGYTF
TRBV12-3/TRBV12-4	TRBJ2-1	14	NA	TRBD2	TGTGCCAGCACCAGCGGGGCTAGCGGGGCCCCGCAGTTCTTC	CASTSGASGAPQFF
TRBV5-1	TRBJ2-7	15	NA	NA	TGCGCCAGCAGCTTGGAAACAGGAGCCACCTACGAGCAGTACTTC	CASSLETGATYEQYF
TRBV11-2	TRBJ2-5	15	few	TRBD2	TGTGCCAGCAGCACTAGACTAGCGGGGCAGGAGACCCAGTACTTC	CASSTRLAGQETQYF
TRBV7-2	TRBJ2-3	17	NA	TRBD1	TGTGCCAGCAGCTTAGTAGCCGGACAGGGGGCCGGAGATACGCAGTATTTT	CASSLVAGQGAGDTQYF
TRBV15	TRBJ2-5	13	NA	NA	TGTGCCACCAGCGTCGGGGTAGAGCAGAACCAGTACTTC	CATSVGVEQNQYF
TRBV6-1	TRBJ1-5	13	NA	NA	TGTGCCAGCAGTCAGGATGAGAAACAGCCCCAGCATTTT	CASSQDEKQPQHF
TRBV4-3	TRBJ1-1	16	many	NA	TGCGCCAGCAGCCTCGAGGTTCGGGGCGGTGGGGGTGAAGCTTTCTTT	CASSLEVRGGGGEAFF
TRBV6-2/TRBV6-3	TRBJ2-7	14	few	NA	TGTGCCAGCAGTTACGCCGGGACGGCCTACGAGCAGTACTTC	CASSYAGTAYEQYF
TRBV11-3	TRBJ2-3	14	NA	NA	TGTGCCAGCAGCTTAGATCGGAGTTCAGATACGCAGTATTTT	CASSLDRSSDTQYF
TRBV28	TRBJ2-5	12	few	NA	TGTGCCAGCAGTTTACCGGTTGGGACCCAGTACTTC	CASSLPVGTQYF
TRBV6-5	TRBJ1-2	15	many	TRBD1	TGTGCCAGCAGTCCCCGGACAGGGGTGACCTATGGCTACACCTTC	CASSPRTGVTYGYTF
TRBV4-3	TRBJ2-1	12	many	TRBD1	TGCGCCAGCAGCCGACAGGGGGTTGAGCAGTTCTTC	CASSRQGVEQFF
TRBV7-2	TRBJ2-2	16	NA	TRBD2	TGTGCCAGCAGCTTAGATCCTAGCGGGAACGCCGGGGAGCTGTTTTTT	CASSLDPSGNAGELFF
TRBV7-3	TRBJ2-5	14	NA	NA	TGTGCCAGCAGCGCAGGACACCCCGGGGAGACCCAGTACTTC	CASSAGHPGETQYF
TRBV4-3	TRBJ2-1	15	many	TRBD1	TGCGCCAGCAGCCAAGAGCCGGGACAGTACAATGAGCAGTTCTTC	CASSQEPGQYNEQFF
TRBV15	TRBJ2-7	16	NA	NA	TGTGCCACCAGCAGAGGCTCCGGGGCTCAGTCCTACGAGCAGTACTTC	CATSRGSGAQSYEQYF
TRBV20-1	TRBJ2-7	12	NA	TRBD1	TGCAGTGTCGGACAGGCGGATCACGAGCAGTACTTC	CSVGQADHEQYF
TRBV20-1	TRBJ2-7	15	NA	NA	TGCAGTGCTAGCCGCCAAACCGGGCCCCTCTACGAGCAGTACTTC	CSASRQTGPLYEQYF
TRBV10-3	TRBJ1-2	14	NA	TRBD1	TGTGCCATCAGTGAGTCAGGGGGCAACTATGGCTACACCTTC	CAISESGGNYGYTF
TRBV12-2	TRBJ2-7	15	many	NA	TGTGCAAGTCGCTTAGGGGGACAGGGACCCTACGAGCAGTACTTC	CASRLGGQGPYEQYF
TRBV10-3	TRBJ2-5	15	NA	NA	TGTGCCATCAGTGCGACGCGGCAAACTGGAGAGACCCAGTACTTC	CAISATRQTGETQYF
TRBV18	TRBJ2-7	15	NA	NA	TGTGCCAGCTCACCACCGGCAGGGGTCTCCTACGAGCAGTACTTC	CASSPPAGVSYEQYF
TRBV10-3	TRBJ1-1	15	many	TRBD1	TGTGCCATCAGTGAGTCGGGACAGGTGAACACTGAAGCTTTCTTT	CAISESGQVNTEAFF
TRBV7-2	TRBJ2-7	15	few	NA	TGTGCCAGCAGCTTAGCGCTAGGCAGCACCTACGAGCAGTACTTC	CASSLALGSTYEQYF
TRBV3-1	TRBJ2-2	14	NA	NA	TGTGCCAGCAGCCAATACTCCCCCCCCGGGGAGCTGTTTTTT	CASSQYSPPGELFF
TRBV15	TRBJ2-3	17	NA	TRBD2	TGTGCCACCAGCAGAGAATTAAGCGGGAGGGCCACAGATACGCAGTATTTT	CATSRELSGRATDTQYF
TRBV27	TRBJ2-1	14	NA	NA	TGTGCCAGCAGTAGACCAGGGTTTTACAATGAGCAGTTCTTC	CASSRPGFYNEQFF
TRBV12-3/TRBV12-4	TRBJ2-1	14	NA	NA	TGTGCCAGCACCGCGTCGGGGGCAAACAATGAGCAGTTCTTC	CASTASGANNEQFF
TRBV4-2	TRBJ1-6	14	few	NA	TGTGCCAGCAGCCCAGACGGAGATAATTCACCCCTCCACTTT	CASSPDGDNSPLHF
TRBV20-1	TRBJ2-3	15	many	TRBD2	TGCAGTGCTGAACTAGCGGGAGGACCGGGGGATACGCAGTATTTT	CSAELAGGPGDTQYF
TRBV18	TRBJ2-1	11	few	NA	TGTGCCAGCTCGCAGAGCGGTGAGCAGTTCTTC	CASSQSGEQFF
TRBV7-8	TRBJ2-1	18	NA	TRBD2	TGTGCCAGCAGCCCCGATAGACTAGCGGGATTCGCCTACAATGAGCAGTTCTTC	CASSPDRLAGFAYNEQFF
TRBV5-1	TRBJ2-2	14	many	NA	TGCGCCAGCAGCTTGGATCTAGGAACCGGGGAGCTGTTTTTT	CASSLDLGTGELFF
TRBV27	TRBJ1-4	15	few	TRBD1	TGTGCCAGCAGTTTAAGGGGGCTGGGGTATGAAAAACTGTTTTTT	CASSLRGLGYEKLFF
TRBV6-1	TRBJ2-3	16	few	NA	TGTGCCAGCAGTGAAATTACAGGATCTAGCACAGATACGCAGTATTTT	CASSEITGSSTDTQYF
TRBV12-3/TRBV12-4	TRBJ1-1	14	many	NA	TGTGCCAGCAGTTTATCGGGGGCGAACACTGAAGCTTTCTTT	CASSLSGANTEAFF
TRBV5-1	TRBJ2-3	16	few	TRBD2	TGCGCCAGCAGCTTGATAGGACTAGCGGGAGAAGATACGCAGTATTTT	CASSLIGLAGEDTQYF
TRBV7-9	TRBJ1-2	16	NA	TRBD1	TGTGCCAGCAGCCCGGGGGCAGGGGGCTCCAACTATGGCTACACCTTC	CASSPGAGGSNYGYTF
TRBV10-3	TRBJ2-2	15	many	NA	TGTGCCATCAGTGTTACGGGCCCGCAGACCGGGGAGCTGTTTTTT	CAISVTGPQTGELFF
TRBV6-2/TRBV6-3	TRBJ2-1	12	few	TRBD2	TGTGCCAGCAGGGGACTAGCCTATGAGCAGTTCTTC	CASRGLAYEQFF
TRBV20-1	TRBJ1-3	14	NA	NA	TGCAGTGCTTCAGGACCCCTCTGGGGAAACACCATATATTTT	CSASGPLWGNTIYF
TRBV18	TRBJ2-3	17	few	NA	TGTGCCAGCTCACCACTCAGGACAGGGAGGGGACCAGATACGCAGTATTTT	CASSPLRTGRGPDTQYF
TRBV9	TRBJ2-1	14	NA	TRBD2	TGTGCCAGCAGTAAAGCGGGGGGATACAATGAGCAGTTCTTC	CASSKAGGYNEQFF
TRBV5-8	TRBJ2-5	15	few	TRBD1	TGTGCCAGCAGCACAAGGACAGGAGATACAGAGACCCAGTACTTC	CASSTRTGDTETQYF
TRBV10-3	TRBJ1-2	15	NA	NA	TGTGCCATCAGTGAGTCGACCCGGGACCCCTATGGCTACACCTTC	CAISESTRDPYGYTF
TRBV5-1	TRBJ1-5	15	few	NA	TGCGCCAGCAGCTTGTACGGGGACCAGAATCAGCCCCAGCATTTT	CASSLYGDQNQPQHF
TRBV2	TRBJ2-1	18	NA	TRBD2	TGTGCCAGCAGTGAAGTCTCTCTAGCGGGAGCCCGGGGGAATGAGCAGTTCTTC	CASSEVSLAGARGNEQFF
TRBV7-8	TRBJ2-7	14	few	NA	TGTGCCAGCAGCTTAGGTAGTTATACCTACGAGCAGTACTTC	CASSLGSYTYEQYF
TRBV27	TRBJ1-2	14	NA	TRBD1	TGTGCCAGCAGTACGACAGGGGGGGACGATGGCTACACCTTC	CASSTTGGDDGYTF
TRBV2	TRBJ2-4	14	NA	NA	TGTGCCAGCAGTGTAGCACTAGCCAAAAACATTCAGTACTTC	CASSVALAKNIQYF
TRBV4-3	TRBJ2-3	16	many	NA	TGCGCCAGCAGCCAAGATTGGGTGGGGGGAAAGGATACGCAGTATTTT	CASSQDWVGGKDTQYF
TRBV15	TRBJ2-2	15	few	NA	TGTGCCACCAGCAGAGGGTTGGTAGGCGGCAGGAAGCTGTTTTTT	CATSRGLVGGRKLFF
TRBV18	TRBJ2-3	12	many	NA	TGTGCCAGCTCCCCACAGGCAGATACGCAGTATTTT	CASSPQADTQYF
TRBV7-2	TRBJ2-5	14	NA	NA	TGTGCCAGCAGCCACCAGCGGGCACAAGAGACCCAGTACTTC	CASSHQRAQETQYF
TRBV6-1	TRBJ1-1	13	few	NA	TGTGCCAGCTCTCGGGATGGGACAACTGAAGCTTTCTTT	CASSRDGTTEAFF
TRBV5-1	TRBJ2-2	15	NA	NA	TGCGCCAGCAGCTTTAGCGGAGAATACACCGGGGAGCTGTTTTTT	CASSFSGEYTGELFF
TRBV24-1	TRBJ1-5	16	NA	NA	TGTGCCACCAGTGATGCCGGTTGGGGGGCGATTCAGCCCCAGCATTTT	CATSDAGWGAIQPQHF
TRBV3-1	TRBJ2-1	13	many	TRBD2	TGTGCCAGCAGCTCTAGCGGTCTCTATGAGCAGTTCTTC	CASSSSGLYEQFF